The sequence of this TCR beta chain was determined in a study of shared clonotypes between healthy human individuals. Study results and caveats: The represented genetic and exposure-history diversity was limited by the small number of donors. It was observed that roughly 5.1% of naive CD4 clonotypes were shared across a few donors.

Generated by immunoSEQ multiplex PCR, the TCRdb table keeps only in-frame clones and is missing some. This table has some 2,000,000 clones, more than 90% appearing once. The CDR3 is made up of 14 amino acids. V lost 4 bases to trimming and J lost 0 bases; unmatched junction nucleotides: 3. CDR1 and CDR2 (germline): SGHRS, YFSETQ. Note on this clone: No antigen is known for it. Other DNA sequences within the sample encode an identical CDR3.

Sample: naive CD4+ T cells sorted from blood. Regarding subset: CD45RA+ positively selected. This chain uses TRBV5-1 with TRBJ2-7; 8 nucleotides align to TRBD1. The receptor's source is a man younger than 35 in good health. The CDR3 DNA follows: TGCGCCAGCAGCCCCGGGACAGGCTCCTACGAGCAGTACTTC. Residues: CASSPGTGSYEQYF.